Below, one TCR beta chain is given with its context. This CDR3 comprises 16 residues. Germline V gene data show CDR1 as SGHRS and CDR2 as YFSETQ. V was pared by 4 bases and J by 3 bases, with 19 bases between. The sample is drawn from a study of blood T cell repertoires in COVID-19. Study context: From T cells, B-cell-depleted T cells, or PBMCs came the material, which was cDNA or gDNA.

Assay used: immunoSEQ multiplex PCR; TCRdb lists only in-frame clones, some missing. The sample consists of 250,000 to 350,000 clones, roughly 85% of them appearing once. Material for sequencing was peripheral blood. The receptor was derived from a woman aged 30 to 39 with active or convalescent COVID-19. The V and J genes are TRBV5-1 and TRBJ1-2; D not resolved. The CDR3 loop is CASSAVPGYSDYGYTF. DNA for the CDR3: TGCGCCAGCAGCGCGGTCCCTGGGTACTCGGACTATGGCTACACCTTC.